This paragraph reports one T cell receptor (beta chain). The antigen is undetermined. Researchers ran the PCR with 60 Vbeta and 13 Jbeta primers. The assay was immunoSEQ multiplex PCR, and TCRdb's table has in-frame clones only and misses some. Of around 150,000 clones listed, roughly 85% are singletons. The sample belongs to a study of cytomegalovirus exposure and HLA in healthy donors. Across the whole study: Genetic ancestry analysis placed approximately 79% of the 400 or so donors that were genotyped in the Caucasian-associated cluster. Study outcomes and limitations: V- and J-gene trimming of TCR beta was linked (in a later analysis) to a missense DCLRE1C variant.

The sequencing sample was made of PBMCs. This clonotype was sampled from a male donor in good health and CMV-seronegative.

The CDR3 DNA is TGTGCCAGCTCATCCGGACAGAGCAATCAGCCCCAGCATTTT. This encodes CASSSGQSNQPQHF. The chain combines TRBV18 with TRBJ1-5, with a tentative D call TRBD1 (6 bases). Germline CDR1 is KGHSH and CDR2 is LQKENI. Trimming took 5 bases from V and 1 from J, leaving 9 bases between them. This CDR3 region has 14 residues.